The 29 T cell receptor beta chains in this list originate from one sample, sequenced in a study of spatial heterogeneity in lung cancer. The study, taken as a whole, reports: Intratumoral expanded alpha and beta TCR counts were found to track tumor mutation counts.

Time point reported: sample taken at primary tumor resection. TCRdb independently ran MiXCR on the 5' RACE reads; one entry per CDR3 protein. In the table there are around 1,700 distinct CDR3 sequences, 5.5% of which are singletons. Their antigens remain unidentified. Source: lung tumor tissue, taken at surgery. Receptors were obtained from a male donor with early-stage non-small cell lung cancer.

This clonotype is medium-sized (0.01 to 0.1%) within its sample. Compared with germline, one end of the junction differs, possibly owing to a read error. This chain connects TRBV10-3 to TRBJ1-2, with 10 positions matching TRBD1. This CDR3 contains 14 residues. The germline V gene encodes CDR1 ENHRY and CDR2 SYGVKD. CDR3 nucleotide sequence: TGTCCCATCAGTGAGTCAGGACAGGGGGATGGCTACACCTTC. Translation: CPISESGQGDGYTF.

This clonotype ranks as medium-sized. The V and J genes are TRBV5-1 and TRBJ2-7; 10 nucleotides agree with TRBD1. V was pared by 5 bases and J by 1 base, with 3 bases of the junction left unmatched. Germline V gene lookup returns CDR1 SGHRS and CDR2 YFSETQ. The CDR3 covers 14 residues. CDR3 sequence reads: CASRRDRGSYEQYF. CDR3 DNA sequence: TGCGCCAGCAGGCGGGACAGGGGATCCTACGAGCAGTACTTC.

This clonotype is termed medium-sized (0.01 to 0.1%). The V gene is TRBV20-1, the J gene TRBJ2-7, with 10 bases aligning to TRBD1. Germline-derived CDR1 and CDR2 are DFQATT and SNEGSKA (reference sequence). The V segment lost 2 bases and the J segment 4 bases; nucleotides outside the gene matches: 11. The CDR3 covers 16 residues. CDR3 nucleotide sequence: TGCAGTGCTAGACCCCTCGGGACAGGGGTTCAATACGAGCAGTACTTC. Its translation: CSARPLGTGVQYEQYF.

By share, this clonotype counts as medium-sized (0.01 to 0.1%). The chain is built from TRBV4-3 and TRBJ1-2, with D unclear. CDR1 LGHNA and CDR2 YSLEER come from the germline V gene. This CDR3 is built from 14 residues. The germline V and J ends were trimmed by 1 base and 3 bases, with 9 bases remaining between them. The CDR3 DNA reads TGCGCCAGCAGCCAAGGTGTCACGGACTATGGCTACACCTTC. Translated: CASSQGVTDYGYTF.

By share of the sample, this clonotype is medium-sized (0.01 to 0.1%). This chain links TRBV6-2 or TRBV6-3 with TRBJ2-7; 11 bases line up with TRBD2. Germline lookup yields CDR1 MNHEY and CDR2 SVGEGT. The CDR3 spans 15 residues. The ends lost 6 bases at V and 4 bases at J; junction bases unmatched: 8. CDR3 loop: CASSGRLAGNYEQYF. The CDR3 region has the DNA TGTGCCAGCAGCGGGAGACTAGCGGGGAATTACGAGCAGTACTTC.

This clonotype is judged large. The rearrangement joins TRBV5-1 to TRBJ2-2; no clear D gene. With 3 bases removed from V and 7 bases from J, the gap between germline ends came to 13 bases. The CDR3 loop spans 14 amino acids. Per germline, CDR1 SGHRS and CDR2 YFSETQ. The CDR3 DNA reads TGCGCCAGCAGCTCTTCCGACGGATACGGGGAGCTGTTTTTT. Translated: CASSSSDGYGELFF.

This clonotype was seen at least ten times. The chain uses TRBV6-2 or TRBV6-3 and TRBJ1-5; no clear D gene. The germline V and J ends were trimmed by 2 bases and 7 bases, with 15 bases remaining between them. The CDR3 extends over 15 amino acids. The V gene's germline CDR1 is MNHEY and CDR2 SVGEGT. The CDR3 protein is CASSYQWRARQPQHF. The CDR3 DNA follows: TGTGCCAGCAGTTACCAGTGGAGGGCCCGGCAGCCCCAGCATTTT.

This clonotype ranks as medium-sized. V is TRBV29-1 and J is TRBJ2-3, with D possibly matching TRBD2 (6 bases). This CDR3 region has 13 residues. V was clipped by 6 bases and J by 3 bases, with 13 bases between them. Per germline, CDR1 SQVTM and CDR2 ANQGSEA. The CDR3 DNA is TGCAGCGTCTTGGGGGGTACGACAGATACGCAGTATTTT. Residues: CSVLGGTTDTQYF.

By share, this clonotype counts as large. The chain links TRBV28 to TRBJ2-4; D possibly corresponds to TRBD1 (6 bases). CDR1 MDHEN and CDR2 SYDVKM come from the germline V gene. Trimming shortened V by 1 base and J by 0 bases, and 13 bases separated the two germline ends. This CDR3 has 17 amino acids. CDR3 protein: CASSLYGQTLAKNIQYF. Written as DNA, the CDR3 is TGTGCCAGCAGTTTATATGGACAGACCCTAGCCAAAAACATTCAGTACTTC.

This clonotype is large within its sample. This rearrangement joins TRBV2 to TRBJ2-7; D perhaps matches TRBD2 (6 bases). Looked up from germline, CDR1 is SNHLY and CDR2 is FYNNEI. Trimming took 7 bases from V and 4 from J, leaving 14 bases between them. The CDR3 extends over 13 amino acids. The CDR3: CASMDGGVYEQYF. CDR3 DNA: TGTGCCAGCATGGACGGCGGGGTATACGAGCAGTACTTC. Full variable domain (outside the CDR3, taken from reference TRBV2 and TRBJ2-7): EPEVTQTPSHQVTQMGQEVILRCVPISNHLYFYWYRQILGQKVEFLVSFYNNEISEKSEIFDDQFSVERPDGSNFTLKIRSTKLEDSAMYFCASMDGGVYEQYFGPGTRLTVT.

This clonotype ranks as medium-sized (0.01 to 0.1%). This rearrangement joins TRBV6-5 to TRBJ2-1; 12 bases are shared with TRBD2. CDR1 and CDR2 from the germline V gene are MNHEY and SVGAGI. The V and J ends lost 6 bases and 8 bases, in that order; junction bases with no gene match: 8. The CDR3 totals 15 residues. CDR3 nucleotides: TGTGCCAGCAGCAACCCTAGCGGGGGGGCGGATGAGCAGTTCTTC. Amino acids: CASSNPSGGADEQFF.

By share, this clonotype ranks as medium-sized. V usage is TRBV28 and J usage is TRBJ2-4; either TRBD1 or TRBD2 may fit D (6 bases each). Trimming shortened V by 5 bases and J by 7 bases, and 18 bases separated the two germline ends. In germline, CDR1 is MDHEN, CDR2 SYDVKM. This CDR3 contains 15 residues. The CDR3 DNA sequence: TGTGCCAGCAGTCCGAGTAGGGGGGTTGGTAACATTCAGTACTTC. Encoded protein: CASSPSRGVGNIQYF.

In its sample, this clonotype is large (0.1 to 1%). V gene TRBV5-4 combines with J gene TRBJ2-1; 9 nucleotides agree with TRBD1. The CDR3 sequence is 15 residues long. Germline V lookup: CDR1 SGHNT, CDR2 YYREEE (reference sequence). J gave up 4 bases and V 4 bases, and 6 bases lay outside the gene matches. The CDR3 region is CASSTWTGVYNEQFF. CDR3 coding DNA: TGTGCCAGCAGCACCTGGACAGGGGTATACAATGAGCAGTTCTTC.

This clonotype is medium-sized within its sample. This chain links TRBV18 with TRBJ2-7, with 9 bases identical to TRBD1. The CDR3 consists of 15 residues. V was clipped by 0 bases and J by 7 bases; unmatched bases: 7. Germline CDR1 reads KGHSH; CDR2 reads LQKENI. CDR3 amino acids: CASSPPEQGAGEQYF. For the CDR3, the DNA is TGTGCCAGCTCACCACCGGAACAGGGGGCGGGTGAGCAGTACTTC.

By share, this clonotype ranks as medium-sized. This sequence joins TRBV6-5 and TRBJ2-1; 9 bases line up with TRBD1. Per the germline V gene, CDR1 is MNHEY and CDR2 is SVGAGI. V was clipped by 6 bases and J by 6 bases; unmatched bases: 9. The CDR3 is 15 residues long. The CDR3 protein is CASSKDRGKINEQFF. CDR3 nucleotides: TGTGCCAGCAGCAAGGACAGGGGAAAGATCAATGAGCAGTTCTTC.

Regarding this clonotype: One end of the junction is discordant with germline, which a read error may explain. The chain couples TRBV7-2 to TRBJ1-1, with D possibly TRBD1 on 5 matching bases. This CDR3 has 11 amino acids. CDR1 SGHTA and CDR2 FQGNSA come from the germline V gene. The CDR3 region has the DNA TGTGCTAGCAGCTTGGGGACGGTCTCACGCTTT. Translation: CASSLGTVSRF.

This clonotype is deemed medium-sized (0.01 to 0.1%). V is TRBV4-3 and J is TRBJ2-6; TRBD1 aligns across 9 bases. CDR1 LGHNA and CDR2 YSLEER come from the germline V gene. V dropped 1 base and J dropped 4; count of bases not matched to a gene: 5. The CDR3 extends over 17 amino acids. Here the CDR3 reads CASSQGTGAGGANVLTF. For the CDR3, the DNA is TGCGCCAGCAGCCAAGGGACAGGGGCTGGCGGGGCCAACGTCCTGACTTTC.

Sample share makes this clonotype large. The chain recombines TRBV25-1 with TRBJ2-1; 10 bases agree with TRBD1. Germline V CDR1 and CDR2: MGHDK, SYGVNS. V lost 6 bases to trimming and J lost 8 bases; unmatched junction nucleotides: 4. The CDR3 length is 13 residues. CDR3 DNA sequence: TGTGCCAGCAGGGGGGACAGGGGTTATGAGCAGTTCTTC. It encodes CASRGDRGYEQFF.

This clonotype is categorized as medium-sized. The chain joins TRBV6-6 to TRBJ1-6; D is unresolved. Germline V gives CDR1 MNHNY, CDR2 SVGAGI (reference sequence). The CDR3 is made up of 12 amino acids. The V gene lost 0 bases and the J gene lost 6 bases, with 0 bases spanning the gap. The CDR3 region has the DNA TGTGCCAGCAGTTACTCTAATTCACCCCTCCACTTT. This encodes CASSYSNSPLHF.

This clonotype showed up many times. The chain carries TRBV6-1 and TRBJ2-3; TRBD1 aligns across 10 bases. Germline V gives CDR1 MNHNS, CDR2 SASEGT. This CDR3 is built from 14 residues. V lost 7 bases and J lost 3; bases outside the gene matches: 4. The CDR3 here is CASTTGQGTDTQYF. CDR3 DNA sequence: TGTGCCAGCACGACGGGACAGGGGACAGATACGCAGTATTTT.

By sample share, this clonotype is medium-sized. CDR3 in amino acids: CASSLQGQETQYF. The CDR3 coding sequence is TGTGCCAGCAGCTTACAGGGTCAAGAGACCCAGTACTTC. This chain connects TRBV7-2 to TRBJ2-5, with TRBD1 as a possible D gene (5 bases). This CDR3 is 13 amino acids long. Per germline, CDR1 SGHTA and CDR2 FQGNSA. The V end was cut by 2 bases, the J end by 2 bases, with 6 bases between.

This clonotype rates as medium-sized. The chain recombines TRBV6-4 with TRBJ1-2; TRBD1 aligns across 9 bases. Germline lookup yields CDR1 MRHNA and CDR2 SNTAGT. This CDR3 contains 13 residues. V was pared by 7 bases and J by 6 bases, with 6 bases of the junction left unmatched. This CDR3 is CASMGQGKNGYTF. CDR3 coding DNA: TGTGCCAGCATGGGACAGGGTAAAAATGGCTACACCTTC.

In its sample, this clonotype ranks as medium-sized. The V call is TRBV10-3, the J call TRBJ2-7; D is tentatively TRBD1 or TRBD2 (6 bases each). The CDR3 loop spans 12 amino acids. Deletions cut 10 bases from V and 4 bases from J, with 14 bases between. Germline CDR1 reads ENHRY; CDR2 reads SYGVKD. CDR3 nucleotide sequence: TGTGCCACCTCTTCGGGGGCTTACGAGCAGTACTTC. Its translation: CATSSGAYEQYF.

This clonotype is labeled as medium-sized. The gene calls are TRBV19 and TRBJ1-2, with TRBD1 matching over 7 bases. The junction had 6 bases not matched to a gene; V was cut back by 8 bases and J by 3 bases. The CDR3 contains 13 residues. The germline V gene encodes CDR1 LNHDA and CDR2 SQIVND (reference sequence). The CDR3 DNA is TGTGCCAGTGGGGGGGACAGATACTATGGCTACACCTTC. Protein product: CASGGDRYYGYTF. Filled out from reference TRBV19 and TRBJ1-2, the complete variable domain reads DGGITQSPKYLFRKEGQNVTLSCEQNLNHDAMYWYRQDPGQGLRLIYYSQIVNDFQKGDIAEGYSVSREKKESFPLTVTSAQKNPTAFYLCASGGDRYYGYTFGSGTRLTVV.

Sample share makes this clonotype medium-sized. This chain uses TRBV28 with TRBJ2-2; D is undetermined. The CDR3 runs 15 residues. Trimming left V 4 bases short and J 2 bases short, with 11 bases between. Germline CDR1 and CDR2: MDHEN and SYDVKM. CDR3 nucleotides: TGTGCCAGCAGTTCACCGGGCCTAAACACCGGGGAGCTGTTTTTT. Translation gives CASSSPGLNTGELFF.

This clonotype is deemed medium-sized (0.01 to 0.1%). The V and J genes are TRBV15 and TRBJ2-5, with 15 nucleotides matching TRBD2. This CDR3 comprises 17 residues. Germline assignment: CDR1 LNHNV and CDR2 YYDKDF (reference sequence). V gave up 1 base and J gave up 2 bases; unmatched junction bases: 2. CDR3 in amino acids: CATSRGTSGGVQETQYF. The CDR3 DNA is TGTGCCACCAGCAGAGGGACTAGCGGGGGGGTACAAGAGACCCAGTACTTC.

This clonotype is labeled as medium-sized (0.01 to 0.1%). In nucleotides, the CDR3 is TGTGCCAGCAGGCTGACAGGGGAGAATGAAAAACTGTTTTTT. This gives the protein CASRLTGENEKLFF. The genes are TRBV13 and TRBJ1-4; the match to TRBD1 covers 8 bases. From germline, CDR1 is PRHDT and CDR2 FYEKMQ (reference sequence). CDR3 size: 14 residues. V gave up 6 bases and J gave up 5 bases; unmatched junction bases: 5.

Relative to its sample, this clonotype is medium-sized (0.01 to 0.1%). This CDR3 reads CASSRQGGTEAFF. CDR3 in DNA: TGTGCCAGCAGCCGACAGGGTGGCACTGAAGCTTTCTTT. The chain joins TRBV7-8 to TRBJ1-1, with TRBD1 matching 7 bases. Germline V gene lookup returns CDR1 SGHVS and CDR2 FQNEAQ. V was clipped by 5 bases and J by 4 bases; unmatched bases: 4. There are 13 residues in the CDR3.

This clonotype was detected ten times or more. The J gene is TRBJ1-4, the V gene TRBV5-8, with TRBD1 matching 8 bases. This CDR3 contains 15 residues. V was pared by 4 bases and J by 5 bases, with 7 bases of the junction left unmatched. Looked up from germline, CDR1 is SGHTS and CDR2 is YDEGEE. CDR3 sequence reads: CASSLWTGKNEKLFF. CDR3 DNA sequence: TGTGCCAGCAGCCTATGGACAGGGAAGAATGAAAAACTGTTTTTT.